This T cell receptor (beta chain) was recovered during a study of T cell responses to AZD1222 COVID-19 vaccine. Across the study: Pooled samples include second doses given at about 4 or 12 weeks. Study results and limitations: Donors were largely white British and mainly female; clonal diversity was possibly underestimated. Mapped onto spike, vaccine-associated CD4 TCRs spanned it and were dominant at 160-218 and 743-854. Only five or six individuals given AZD1222 were seropositive at baseline.

TCRdb's copy holds only in-frame clones and misses some; the assay was immunoSEQ multiplex PCR. The table lists some 120,000 clones, just over 85% of them singletons. The length of the CDR3 is 15 residues. Germline V CDR1 and CDR2: SGHTA, FQGNSA. V lost 0 bases, J lost 3 bases, and 12 bases lay in between. A remark on this clone: Its target is unknown.

The sequenced sample was peripheral blood, obtained on day 0 of AZD1222 vaccination. This rearrangement joins TRBV7-2 to TRBJ2-7; possibly TRBD1 or TRBD2 for D (5 bases each). The origin of this receptor is an adult in good health. The CDR3 region has the DNA TGTGCCAGCAGCTTAGCTGGGACGGGGTACTACGAGCAGTACTTC. Protein: CASSLAGTGYYEQYF.